Sequencing of this T cell receptor (beta chain) was carried out in a study of cytomegalovirus exposure and HLA in healthy donors. Between the trimmed V and J ends, which lost 5 bases and 6 bases, there was a span of 16 bases. Germline CDR1 SEHNR, CDR2 FQNEAQ (reference sequence). The CDR3 is 14 amino acids. The data were produced by immunoSEQ multiplex PCR, yet TCRdb's version contains in-frame clones alone and is incomplete. The profile shows about 150,000 clones, about 88% of them singletons. The chain uses TRBV7-9 and TRBJ1-2; no firm D call. This receptor was identified in a woman aged 18-29 years in good health and CMV-seropositive. Sequenced material: PBMCs. The DNA of the CDR3 is TGTGCCAGCAGCGAACGCGGTGGGTCTAATGGCTACACCTTC. It is translated as CASSERGGSNGYTF.